Following are 13 T cell receptor beta chains from one sample sequenced in a study of blood T cell repertoires in COVID-19. Profiled with immunoSEQ multiplex PCR; TCRdb holds only in-frame clones, not every one. This table holds 80,000 to 95,000 clones, 75% to 90% found once. Sequencing used peripheral blood. Receptor source: a woman older than 75 with active or convalescent COVID-19.

The chain joins TRBV10-3 to TRBJ1-2; the D gene is possibly TRBD1 (5 bases). V was clipped by 2 bases and J by 7 bases, with 14 bases between them. The CDR3 contains 14 residues. CDR1 is ENHRY and CDR2 is SYGVKD in the germline V gene. The CDR3, as DNA: TGTGCCATCAGTGAGGACAGATTATGGTCTGGCTACACCTTC. It specifies CAISEDRLWSGYTF.

The V and J genes are TRBV7-2 and TRBJ2-6; maybe TRBD2 (6 bases). V was shortened by 5 bases and J by 2 bases, with 13 bases between the two germline ends. Germline V lookup: CDR1 SGHTA, CDR2 FQGNSA. The length of the CDR3 is 16 residues. The CDR3 loop reads CASSQAPGAGANVLTF. CDR3 DNA: TGTGCCAGCAGCCAAGCCCCGGGGGCTGGGGCCAACGTCCTGACTTTC.

As regards this clone: Mismatch with germline at one junction end may stem from a read error. The rearrangement uses TRBV3-1 (or the pseudogene TRBV3-2) and TRBJ1-2; D ambiguous. The CDR3 is made up of 11 amino acids. Germline CDR1 LGHDT, CDR2 YNNKEL (reference sequence). CDR3 coding DNA: TGTGTCAGCAGCTCAGAGGGTGGCTACACCTTC. Translation gives CVSSSEGGYTF.

This chain uses TRBV30 with TRBJ1-1; D is ambiguous. The CDR3 has 10 residues. The V end was cut by 3 bases, the J end by 5 bases, with 4 bases between. Germline-derived CDR1 and CDR2 are GTSNPN and SVGIG (reference sequence). The CDR3, as DNA: TGTGCCTGGAGGCGAACTGAAGCTTTCTTT. It yields the protein CAWRRTEAFF. The whole variable domain, filled in from reference TRBV30 and TRBJ1-1, reads SQTIHQWPATLVQPVGSPLSLECTVEGTSNPNLYWYRQAAGRGLQLLFYSVGIGQISSEVPQNLSASRPQDRQFILSSKKLLLSDSGFYLCAWRRTEAFFGQGTRLTVV.

The V call is TRBV27, the J call TRBJ2-3; 7 bases fit TRBD1. Unmatched junction bases numbered 13, after V lost 6 bases and J lost 4 bases. CDR1 is MNHEY, CDR2 SMNVEV, per germline (reference sequence). This CDR3 is 16 amino acids long. CDR3 amino acids: CASRRKWDSPPDTQYF. The DNA of the CDR3 is TGTGCCAGCAGGCGAAAGTGGGACAGCCCCCCAGATACGCAGTATTTT.

This chain joins TRBV10-3 and TRBJ2-1; TRBD2 agrees at 13 bases. V dropped 6 bases and J dropped 3; count of bases not matched to a gene: 5. Per the germline V gene, CDR1 is ENHRY and CDR2 is SYGVKD. The CDR3 is 16 residues long. The CDR3 region has the DNA TGTGCCATCAGCGGGGGACTAGCGGGGCTCTACAATGAGCAGTTCTTC. This encodes CAISGGLAGLYNEQFF.

The chain uses TRBV30 and TRBJ2-5, with 15 bases lining up with TRBD2. CDR1 is GTSNPN and CDR2 is SVGIG in the germline V gene (reference sequence). This CDR3 spans 18 amino acids. With 2 bases clipped from V and 5 bases from J, the junction kept 12 bases outside the gene matches. DNA of the CDR3: TGTGCCTGGAGTCTCTCCTGGACTAGCGGGGGGGCCGACGAGACCCAGTACTTC. Its protein is CAWSLSWTSGGADETQYF.

This chain links TRBV23-1 with TRBJ2-7; no firm D call. TRBV23-1 is given ORF status, its function remaining uncertain. The CDR3 length is 13 residues. Trimming removed 0 bases from V and 3 bases from J, with 6 bases in between. The CDR3 loop is CASSQSRSYEQYF. CDR3 in DNA: TGCGCCAGCAGTCAATCTAGGAGCTACGAGCAGTACTTC.

The rearrangement links TRBV6-2 or TRBV6-3 to TRBJ2-7; 10 nucleotides match TRBD2. The V gene end was trimmed by 4 bases and the J gene end by 6 bases; junction bases not matched to a gene: 21. Germline values: CDR1 MNHEY, CDR2 SVGEGT. The CDR3 sequence is 19 residues long. Here the CDR3 DNA reads TGTGCCAGCAGTTCCCCATCATGGGGGGCTAGCGGGAGCGCCGCCGAGCAGTACTTC. This codes for CASSSPSWGASGSAAEQYF.

In regard to this clone: The sample carries other DNA sequences with the same CDR3. This chain connects TRBV7-2 to TRBJ2-5; 12 bases agree with TRBD2. Trimming at V came to 4 bases and at J to 4 bases, leaving 1 base not matched to a gene. Germline assignment: CDR1 SGHTA and CDR2 FQGNSA. This CDR3 spans 14 amino acids. The CDR3 sequence is CASSSGLAGETQYF. The DNA for the CDR3 is TGTGCCAGCAGCTCGGGACTAGCGGGAGAGACCCAGTACTTC. The full variable domain, in which reference TRBV7-2 and TRBJ2-5 provide the parts outside the CDR3, is GAGVSQSPSNKVTEKGKDVELRCDPISGHTALYWYRQSLGQGLEFLIYFQGNSAPDKSGLPSDRFSAERTGGSVSTLTIQRTQQEDSAVYLCASSSGLAGETQYFGPGTRLLVL.

The rearrangement uses TRBV6-5 and TRBJ2-7, with 8 bases aligning to TRBD2. Germline V gene lookup returns CDR1 MNHEY and CDR2 SVGAGI. V lost 7 bases to trimming and J lost 3 bases; unmatched junction nucleotides: 8. CDR3 length: 14 amino acids. The CDR3 coding sequence is TGTGCCAGCACGGAGCGGGGGCCCAACTACGAGCAGTACTTC. Protein sequence: CASTERGPNYEQYF.

The chain carries TRBV18 and TRBJ2-1, with TRBD2 matching 7 bases. The V segment lost 3 bases and the J segment 2 bases; nucleotides outside the gene matches: 7. There are 16 residues in the CDR3. Germline CDR1 reads KGHSH; CDR2 reads LQKENI. The CDR3 nucleotides are TGTGCCAGCTCACCGTCCTGGGCGGGGGCCTACAATGAGCAGTTCTTC. Its translation: CASSPSWAGAYNEQFF.

This chain uses TRBV5-4 with TRBJ2-3; D is uncertain. CDR3 length equals 15 residues. Trimming took off 4 bases at V and 2 bases at J, with 14 bases between the two ends. Per the germline V gene, CDR1 is SGHNT and CDR2 is YYREEE (reference sequence). CDR3 sequence (DNA): TGTGCCAGCAGCCGGAGACGTGCTACCACAGATACGCAGTATTTT. Residues: CASSRRRATTDTQYF.